This record covers a single T cell receptor beta chain. The data originate from a study of blood T cell repertoires in COVID-19. Study-wide background: Samples representing acute and convalescent COVID-19 were sourced from the United States, Italy and Spain. Sources were T cells, B-cell-depleted T cells, or PBMCs; the material itself was cDNA or gDNA.

Profiling relied on immunoSEQ multiplex PCR, and the TCRdb table lists in-frame clones only, not all of them. This sample has around 190,000 clones, with more than 85% found just once. Material for sequencing was peripheral blood. This clonotype originated in a man in his thirties or forties with acute or convalescent COVID-19.

CDR3 DNA: TGTGCCAGCAGCTTATCTCAGGGTTTGAGCTACGAGCAGTACTTC. This encodes CASSLSQGLSYEQYF. This chain links TRBV7-9 with TRBJ2-7, with D tentatively TRBD1 (5 bases). V dropped 2 bases and J dropped 3 bases, with 14 bases sitting between them. The V gene's germline CDR1 is SEHNR and CDR2 FQNEAQ (reference sequence). This CDR3 is 15 amino acids long.